One sample yielded the 13 T cell receptor beta chains listed below, sequenced in a study of cytomegalovirus exposure and HLA in healthy donors. Use of 60 Vbeta and 13 Jbeta primers characterized the PCR. Profiling relied on immunoSEQ multiplex PCR, and the TCRdb table lists in-frame clones only, not all of them. The sample records some 140,000 clones, 75% to 80% being singletons. The sequenced material came from PBMCs. The receptors come from a man aged 25-40 years in good health and CMV-seronegative.

V gene TRBV2 combines with J gene TRBJ2-5, with TRBD2 matching over 9 bases. CDR1 is SNHLY and CDR2 is FYNNEI in the germline V gene. With 5 bases clipped from V and 5 bases from J, the junction kept 9 bases outside the gene matches. The CDR3 extends over 15 amino acids. CDR3 protein: CASSRDGTSFETQYF. DNA of the CDR3: TGTGCCAGCAGTCGAGACGGGACTAGCTTTGAGACCCAGTACTTC.

This clone was counted only a few times. The J gene is TRBJ2-1, the V gene TRBV11-2; TRBD2 agrees at 10 bases. The CDR3 has 15 amino acids. Trimming cost V 5 bases and J 4 bases; bases outside gene matches: 5. Germline CDR1 SGHAT, CDR2 FQNNGV. The CDR3 nucleotides are TGTGCCAGCAGCGTTACTAGCGGGATTTACAATGAGCAGTTCTTC. It translates to CASSVTSGIYNEQFF.

The chain employs TRBV6-5 and TRBJ1-2, with 8 bases that match TRBD1. With V trimmed by 6 bases and J by 4 bases, 7 bases remained unmatched. Germline values: CDR1 MNHEY, CDR2 SVGAGI. The CDR3 runs to 14 residues. The DNA of the CDR3 is TGTGCCAGCAGACCTCGGACAGGGATCTATGGCTACACCTTC. Encoded protein: CASRPRTGIYGYTF.

This chain joins TRBV28 and TRBJ1-2; 8 bases are a match to TRBD1. The CDR3 sequence is 14 residues long. The V gene end was trimmed by 6 bases and the J gene end by 0 bases; junction bases not matched to a gene: 3. CDR1 MDHEN and CDR2 SYDVKM come from the germline V gene. The CDR3 here is CASRGTGANYGYTF. CDR3 in DNA: TGTGCCAGCAGGGGGACAGGTGCTAACTATGGCTACACCTTC.

The genes are TRBV5-4 and TRBJ2-1, with 13 bases that match TRBD2. The ends lost 4 bases at V and 9 bases at J; junction bases unmatched: 7. The CDR3 has 15 residues. Germline V lookup: CDR1 SGHNT, CDR2 YYREEE (reference sequence). CDR3 sequence: CASSTGTSGKFEQFF. Here the CDR3 DNA reads TGTGCCAGCAGCACTGGGACTAGCGGGAAATTTGAGCAGTTCTTC. The whole variable domain, remainder taken from reference TRBV5-4 and TRBJ2-1, is ETGVTQSPTHLIKTRGQQVTLRCSSQSGHNTVSWYQQALGQGPQFIFQYYREEENGRGNFPPRFSGLQFPNYSSELNVNALELDDSALYLCASSTGTSGKFEQFFGPGTRLTVL.

This clone was picked up one time. The CDR3 reads CASSSLAGLNEQFF. CDR3 bases: TGTGCCAGCAGTTCTCTAGCGGGCCTCAATGAGCAGTTCTTC. The rearrangement uses TRBV27 and TRBJ2-1; 8 bases fit TRBD2. CDR1 is MNHEY and CDR2 is SMNVEV in the germline V gene (reference sequence). The CDR3 length is 14 residues. V gave up 4 bases and J gave up 6 bases; unmatched junction bases: 5.

The chain has TRBV28 and TRBJ2-7; TRBD2 aligns across 15 bases. From germline, CDR1 is MDHEN and CDR2 SYDVKM. V was pared by 2 bases and J by 1 base, with 3 bases of the junction left unmatched. CDR3 length: 17 residues. The CDR3 DNA reads as TGTGCCAGCAGTTTACTGGGACTAGCGGGAGGTTCCTACGAGCAGTACTTC. Translating gives CASSLLGLAGGSYEQYF.

The chain is built from TRBV4-1 and TRBJ2-1; tentatively, D is TRBD2 (5 bases). The CDR3 is made up of 13 amino acids. Deletions cut 5 bases from V and 10 bases from J, with 15 bases between. Germline V CDR1 and CDR2: MGHRA, YSYEKL. The CDR3 DNA sequence: TGCGCCAGCAGCGCCCCGGGATCAGCAGAGCAGTTCTTC. This codes for CASSAPGSAEQFF.

The J gene is TRBJ2-5, the V gene TRBV19; TRBD1 aligns across 7 bases. This CDR3 has 14 amino acids. Germline CDR1 is LNHDA and CDR2 is SQIVND (reference sequence). V dropped 4 bases and J dropped 4; count of bases not matched to a gene: 6. The CDR3 sequence: CASSRSQGRETQYF. In DNA form, the CDR3 reads TGTGCCAGTAGTAGATCACAGGGGCGAGAGACCCAGTACTTC.

The V call is TRBV11-2, the J call TRBJ2-1; possible D gene TRBD1, 5 bases. The germline V and J ends were trimmed by 10 bases and 8 bases, with 24 bases remaining between them. The CDR3 is made up of 15 amino acids. CDR1 SGHAT and CDR2 FQNNGV come from the germline V gene. DNA for the CDR3: TGTGCCACCCAAGACGGCAGACAGTTTAACTATGAGCAGTTCTTC. This translates into CATQDGRQFNYEQFF.

The genes are TRBV19 and TRBJ2-3, with 9 bases lining up with TRBD2. There are 16 residues in the CDR3. V trimming: 2 bases; J trimming: 5 bases; junction bases outside the gene matches: 8. Germline V CDR1 and CDR2: LNHDA, SQIVND (reference sequence). CDR3 nucleotides: TGTGCCAGTAGTATATCGAGCGGGAGGAGTATAGATACGCAGTATTTT. Translated: CASSISSGRSIDTQYF. Using reference TRBV19 and TRBJ2-3 for the parts outside the CDR3, the full variable domain is DGGITQSPKYLFRKEGQNVTLSCEQNLNHDAMYWYRQDPGQGLRLIYYSQIVNDFQKGDIAEGYSVSREKKESFPLTVTSAQKNPTAFYLCASSISSGRSIDTQYFGPGTRLTVL.

The gene calls are TRBV11-2 and TRBJ2-3, with 8 positions matching TRBD2. The germline V gene has CDR1 SGHAT and CDR2 FQNNGV. There are 17 residues in the CDR3. The trim removed 2 bases at V and 2 bases at J, leaving 9 bases unmatched. The CDR3 region has the DNA TGTGCCAGCAGCTTACAGGCTATAGCGGGACTCACAGATACGCAGTATTTT. It codes for CASSLQAIAGLTDTQYF.

The chain has TRBV25-1 and TRBJ1-2; D is perhaps TRBD1 (5 bases). Trimming removed 6 bases at V and 2 bases at J, with 10 bases between. Germline CDR1 is MGHDK and CDR2 is SYGVNS. The CDR3 runs 13 residues. Here the CDR3 reads CASSPAGNYGYTF. In nucleotides, the CDR3 is TGTGCCAGCAGCCCCGCAGGGAACTATGGCTACACCTTC.